This T cell receptor beta chain derives from a study of T cell responses to AZD1222 COVID-19 vaccine. Study conclusions and caveats: Receipt of two AZD1222 doses was followed by a rise in Spike-specific TCR breadth and depth. Just a handful of AZD1222 recipients tested seropositive at baseline.

Comment on this clone: Antigen specificity is unknown. The sample has other DNA sequences that encode this CDR3 too.

Generated by immunoSEQ multiplex PCR, the TCRdb table keeps only in-frame clones and is missing some. The sample lists about 99,000 clones, around 92% occurring once. The J segment lost 2 bases and the V segment lost 4 bases, leaving 3 bases of the junction unmatched. CDR1 and CDR2 (germline): SGHTA, FQGNSA. The CDR3 spans 14 residues. Sequenced material: peripheral blood, taken on day 0 of AZD1222 vaccination. This TCR derives from an adult in good health. V is TRBV7-2 and J is TRBJ2-7; 9 bases map to TRBD2. The CDR3 sequence: CASSSLAGPYEQYF. The CDR3 bases are TGTGCCAGCAGCTCCCTAGCGGGACCCTACGAGCAGTACTTC.